What follows describes a single T cell receptor (beta chain). Its matching antigen is unknown. These data come from a study of cytomegalovirus exposure and HLA in healthy donors. Study-wide findings and caveats: With later analysis, a missense DCLRE1C variant became linked to TCR beta V- and J-gene trimming.

The primer mix had 60 Vbeta and 13 Jbeta primers. The repertoire was sequenced with immunoSEQ multiplex PCR; TCRdb's copy has only in-frame clones and lacks some. The sample holds roughly 54,000 clones, approximately 84% seen once. CDR1 ENHRY and CDR2 SYGVKD come from the germline V gene. The CDR3 length is 14 residues. V shed 6 bases and J 4 bases; nucleotides not matched to a gene: 6. Sequencing was done on a sample of PBMCs. The receptor was derived from a middle-aged man in good health and CMV-seronegative. The J gene is TRBJ2-3, the V gene TRBV10-3; the match to TRBD1 covers 8 bases. The CDR3 region has the DNA TGTGCCATCAGCCGACAGGGGAAGCCAGATACGCAGTATTTT. Protein sequence: CAISRQGKPDTQYF.